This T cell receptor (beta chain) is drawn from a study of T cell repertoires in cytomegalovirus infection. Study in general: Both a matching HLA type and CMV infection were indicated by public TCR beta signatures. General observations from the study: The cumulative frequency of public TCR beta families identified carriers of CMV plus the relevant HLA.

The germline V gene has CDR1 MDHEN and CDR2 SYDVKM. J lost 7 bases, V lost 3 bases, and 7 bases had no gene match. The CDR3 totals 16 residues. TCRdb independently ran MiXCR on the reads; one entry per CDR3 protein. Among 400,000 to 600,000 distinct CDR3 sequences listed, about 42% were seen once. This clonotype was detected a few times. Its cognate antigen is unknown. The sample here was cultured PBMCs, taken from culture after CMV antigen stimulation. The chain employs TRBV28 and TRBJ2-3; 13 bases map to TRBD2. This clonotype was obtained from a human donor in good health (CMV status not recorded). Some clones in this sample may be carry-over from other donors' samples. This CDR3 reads CASSFPTSGGNHTQYF. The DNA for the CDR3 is TGTGCCAGCAGTTTCCCGACTAGCGGGGGGAACCATACGCAGTATTTT.